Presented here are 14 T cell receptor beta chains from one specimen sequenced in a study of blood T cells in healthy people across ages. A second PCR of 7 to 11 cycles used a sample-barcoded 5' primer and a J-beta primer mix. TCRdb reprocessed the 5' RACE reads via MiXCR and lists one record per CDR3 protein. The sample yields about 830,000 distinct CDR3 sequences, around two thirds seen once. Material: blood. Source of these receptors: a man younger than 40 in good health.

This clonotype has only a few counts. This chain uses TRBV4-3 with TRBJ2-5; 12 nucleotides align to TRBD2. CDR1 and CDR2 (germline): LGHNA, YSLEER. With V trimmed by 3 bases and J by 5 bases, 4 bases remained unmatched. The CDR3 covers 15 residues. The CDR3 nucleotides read TGCGCCAGCAGCCAGCTAGCGGGGGGGCACGAGACCCAGTACTTC. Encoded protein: CASSQLAGGHETQYF.

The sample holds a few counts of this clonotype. CDR3 in amino acids: CSGEQDGPYGYTF. The DNA of the CDR3 is TGCAGCGGGGAGCAGGACGGCCCCTATGGCTACACCTTC. The chain couples TRBV29-1 to TRBJ1-2, with D uncertain. CDR3 size: 13 residues. V dropped 7 bases and J dropped 4 bases, with 16 bases sitting between them. The V gene's germline CDR1 is SQVTM and CDR2 ANQGSEA.

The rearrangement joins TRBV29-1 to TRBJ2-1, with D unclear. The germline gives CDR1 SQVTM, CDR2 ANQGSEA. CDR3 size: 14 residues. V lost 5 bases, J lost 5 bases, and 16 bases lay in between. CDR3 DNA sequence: TGCAGCGTTTCTGGACCCCTGTGGGACAATGAGCAGTTCTTC. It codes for CSVSGPLWDNEQFF.

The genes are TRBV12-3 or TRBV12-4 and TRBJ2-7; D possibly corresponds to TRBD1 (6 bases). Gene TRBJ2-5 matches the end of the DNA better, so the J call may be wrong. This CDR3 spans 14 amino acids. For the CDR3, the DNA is TGTGCCAGCAGTTTCGGGACAAATTACGGGACCCAGTACTTC. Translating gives CASSFGTNYGTQYF.

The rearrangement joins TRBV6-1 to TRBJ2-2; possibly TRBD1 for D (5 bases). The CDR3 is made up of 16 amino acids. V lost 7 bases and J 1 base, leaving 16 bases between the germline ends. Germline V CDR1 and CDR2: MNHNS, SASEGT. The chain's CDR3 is CASKNRQGGNTGELFF. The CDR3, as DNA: TGTGCCAGCAAGAATCGGCAGGGCGGGAACACCGGGGAGCTGTTTTTT.

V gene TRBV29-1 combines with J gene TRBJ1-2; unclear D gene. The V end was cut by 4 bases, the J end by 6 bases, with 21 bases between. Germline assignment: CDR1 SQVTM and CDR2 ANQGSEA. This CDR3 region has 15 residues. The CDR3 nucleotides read TGCAGCGTTGTAGGTACAAACGGGCTTATTGATGGCTACACCTTC. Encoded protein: CSVVGTNGLIDGYTF.

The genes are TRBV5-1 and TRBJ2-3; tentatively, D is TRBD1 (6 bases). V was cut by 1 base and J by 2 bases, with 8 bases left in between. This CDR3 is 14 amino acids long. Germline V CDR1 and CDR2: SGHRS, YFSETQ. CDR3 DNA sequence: TGCGCCAGCAGCTTGTCAGGGGCCACAGATACGCAGTATTTT. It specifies CASSLSGATDTQYF. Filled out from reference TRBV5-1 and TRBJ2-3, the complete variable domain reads KAGVTQTPRYLIKTRGQQVTLSCSPISGHRSVSWYQQTPGQGLQFLFEYFSETQRNKGNFPGRFSGRQFSNSRSEMNVSTLELGDSALYLCASSLSGATDTQYFGPGTRLTVL.

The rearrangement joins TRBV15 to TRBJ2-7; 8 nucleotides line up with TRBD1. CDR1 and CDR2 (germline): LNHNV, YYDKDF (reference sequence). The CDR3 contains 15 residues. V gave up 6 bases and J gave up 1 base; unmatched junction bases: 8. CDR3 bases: TGTGCCACCAGTCAGAGAAGACAGGGGTCCTACGAGCAGTACTTC. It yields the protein CATSQRRQGSYEQYF.

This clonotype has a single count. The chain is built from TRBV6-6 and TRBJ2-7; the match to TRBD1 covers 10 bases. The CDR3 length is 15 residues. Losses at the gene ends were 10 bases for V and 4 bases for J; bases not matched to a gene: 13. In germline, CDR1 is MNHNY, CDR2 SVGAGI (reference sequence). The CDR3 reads CATRPRDRGWYEQYF. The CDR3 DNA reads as TGTGCCACCAGACCCCGGGACAGGGGTTGGTACGAGCAGTACTTC.

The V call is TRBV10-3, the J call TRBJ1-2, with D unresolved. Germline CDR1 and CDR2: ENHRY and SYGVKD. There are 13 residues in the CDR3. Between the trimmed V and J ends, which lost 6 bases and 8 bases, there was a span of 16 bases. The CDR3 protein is CAIRNGSGGGYTF. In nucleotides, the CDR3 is TGTGCCATCAGAAACGGGAGCGGCGGCGGCTACACCTTC.

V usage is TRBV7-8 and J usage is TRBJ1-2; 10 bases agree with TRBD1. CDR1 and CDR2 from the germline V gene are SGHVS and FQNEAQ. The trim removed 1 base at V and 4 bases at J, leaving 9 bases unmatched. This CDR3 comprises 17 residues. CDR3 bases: TGTGCCAGCAGCTTAGGGACAGGGGGTCCCTTCGTCTATGGCTACACCTTC. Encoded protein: CASSLGTGGPFVYGYTF.

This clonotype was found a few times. The CDR3 is CASSSYGKTTHYEQYF. CDR3 nucleotide sequence: TGCGCCAGCAGCTCATACGGGAAAACTACTCACTACGAGCAGTACTTC. The chain recombines TRBV5-1 with TRBJ2-7, with a possible D match to TRBD2 (5 bases). Deletions cut 3 bases from V and 3 bases from J, with 19 bases between. CDR3 length: 16 amino acids. Germline CDR1 reads SGHRS; CDR2 reads YFSETQ.

CDR3 nucleotides: TGTGCCAGCAGCCGGGACACCGCAGGGGAGACCCAGTACTTC. Amino acids: CASSRDTAGETQYF. V usage is TRBV2 and J usage is TRBJ2-5; a possible D gene is TRBD1 (6 bases). In germline, CDR1 is SNHLY, CDR2 FYNNEI. V dropped 6 bases and J dropped 5 bases, with 16 bases sitting between them. The CDR3 sequence is 14 residues long.

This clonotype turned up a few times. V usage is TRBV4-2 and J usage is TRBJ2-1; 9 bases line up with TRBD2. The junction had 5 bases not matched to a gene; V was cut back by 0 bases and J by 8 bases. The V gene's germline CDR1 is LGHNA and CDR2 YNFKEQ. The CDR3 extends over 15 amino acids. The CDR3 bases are TGTGCCAGCAGCCAAGAGCGGGGGGGAAATTATGAGCAGTTCTTC. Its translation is CASSQERGGNYEQFF.